This T cell receptor (beta chain) was retrieved from a study of blood T cells in healthy people across ages. A second about 7 to 11 cycle PCR used barcoded and J-beta primers. TCRdb independently ran MiXCR on the 5' RACE reads; one entry per CDR3 protein. The sample contains about a million distinct CDR3 sequences, around 48% of which appear only once. V was clipped by 6 bases and J by 6 bases, with 18 bases between them. The length of the CDR3 is 15 residues. Germline V gives CDR1 SNHLY, CDR2 FYNNEI. Findings of the study overall: Roughly linear age-related decline in beta diversity appeared, significant by age approximately 43.

Of note for this clonotype: Its antigen is undetermined.

V is TRBV2 and J is TRBJ2-1; the D gene is possibly TRBD2 (6 bases). This clonotype was obtained from a man in his thirties or forties in good health. The source material was blood. The CDR3 is CASSPLASQGNEQFF. CDR3 DNA: TGTGCCAGCAGCCCCCTAGCGAGTCAAGGCAATGAGCAGTTCTTC.